The clone carrying this T cell receptor beta chain was counted only a few times. V was clipped by 0 bases and J by 2 bases, with 9 bases between them. The CDR3 length is 14 residues. The germline gives CDR1 SGHRS, CDR2 YFSETQ. MiXCR, run by TCRdb on the RT-PCR reads, gives a single entry per CDR3 protein. The sample yields 650,000 to 800,000 distinct CDR3 sequences, approximately 15% seen once. Sequencing used memory CD4+ T cells from blood. The receptor's source is a female donor in good health, serving as a healthy control. The chain uses TRBV5-1 and TRBJ2-7, with D hard to call. This CDR3 reads CASSLEYAAYEQYF. CDR3 nucleotides: TGCGCCAGCAGCTTGGAGTACGCAGCCTACGAGCAGTACTTC.